Below, 3 T cell receptor beta chains from the same sample are listed, as sequenced in a study of cytomegalovirus exposure and HLA in healthy donors. PCR was performed using 60 Vbeta and 13 Jbeta primers. TCRdb's table, derived via immunoSEQ multiplex PCR, lists solely in-frame clones and lacks some. The table records roughly 98,000 clones, about three quarters of them present only once. Sequenced: PBMCs. These TCRs come from a man aged 35-49 years in good health and CMV-seronegative.

J is TRBJ2-7 and V is TRBV28, with a possible D match to TRBD1 (8 bases). This CDR3 is 15 amino acids long. Germline V lookup: CDR1 MDHEN, CDR2 SYDVKM. V was cut by 5 bases and J by 3 bases, with 17 bases left in between. The chain's CDR3 is CASSPGGQALYEQYF. Here the CDR3 DNA reads TGTGCCAGCAGTCCGGGGGGACAGGCACTCTACGAGCAGTACTTC.

The chain uses TRBV11-2 and TRBJ1-1; weak D call: TRBD1 (5 bases). The CDR3 is made up of 13 amino acids. CDR1 and CDR2 (germline): SGHAT, FQNNGV. V was clipped by 1 base and J by 3 bases, with 6 bases between them. The CDR3 sequence: CASSLGRDTEAFF. CDR3 DNA: TGTGCCAGCAGCTTAGGCAGGGACACTGAAGCTTTCTTT.

The chain uses TRBV18 and TRBJ1-1, with D possibly matching TRBD1 (6 bases). V lost 4 bases, J lost 2 bases, and 11 bases lay in between. CDR1 and CDR2 from the germline V gene are KGHSH and LQKENI. There are 14 residues in the CDR3. CDR3 sequence: CASSQRDTNTEAFF. DNA for the CDR3: TGTGCCAGCTCACAGCGGGACACCAACACTGAAGCTTTCTTT.